The present entry profiles one T cell receptor beta chain with its context. What it binds is not known. This record comes from a study of read filtering for tumor transcriptome and immune sequencing. Study-level results: This fraction held mixed bone marrow immune cells after CD138-negative sorting. About 81.9% of IR-seq clonotypes had one read, totaling around 3.4% of reads; RNA-seq: around 70% and 40%.

The library was built from roughly 400 ng RNA with molecular barcoded adaptors for alpha/delta and beta/gamma chains. TCRdb recomputed calls from the reads with MiXCR, one row per CDR3 protein. The top ten hold about 38% of the sample, which has 37,000 or so distinct CDR3 sequences, about 13% seen once. With 5 bases removed from V and 0 bases from J, the gap between germline ends came to 15 bases. CDR1 SGHAT and CDR2 FQNNGV come from the germline V gene. The CDR3 has 16 amino acids. Sequences were obtained from a population of CD138-negative cells sorted from bone marrow. The V call is TRBV11-2, the J call TRBJ2-3; weak D call: TRBD2 (7 bases). The receptor comes from a donor aged 40 or over with multiple myeloma. CDR3 DNA: TGTGCCAGCAGCCCCAAACGGGGGGCGAGCACAGATACGCAGTATTTT. This gives the protein CASSPKRGASTDTQYF.